This T cell receptor beta chain was identified during a study of shared clonotypes between healthy human individuals. Germline V gene sequence: CDR1 MNHNS, CDR2 SASEGT. The CDR3 consists of 15 residues. Trimming took 6 bases from V and 1 from J, leaving 15 bases between them. Study-wide findings and caveats: Sampling included only blood; tissue repertoires likely differ. Four donors had 5% to 6.5% of their naive CD4 clonotypes in common.

In regard to this clone: What it binds is unknown.

Measured with immunoSEQ multiplex PCR; TCRdb has only the in-frame clones, and not every one. Of some 1,400,000 clones in the sample, approximately 97% were seen once. This TCR was recovered from a man aged 25 to 40 in good health. The sample was naive CD4+ T cells sorted from blood. Subset noted: CD45RA+ positively selected. The chain combines TRBV6-1 with TRBJ1-1; no clear D gene. Here the CDR3 DNA reads TGTGCCAGCAGGAAGCCACAGACTTGGAACACTGAAGCTTTCTTT. Its protein is CASRKPQTWNTEAFF.